A selection of T cell receptor beta chains follows, all from one sample in a study of T cells in Graves' hyperthyroidism and ophthalmopathy. Each CDR3 protein is one row after TCRdb ran MiXCR on the multiplex PCR reads. This table has some 770,000 distinct CDR3 sequences, over 15% appearing once. What was sequenced was blood. The receptor set was obtained from a man between 18 and 35 years old with Graves' hyperthyroidism. Both conserved end residues are part of each CDR3. Each record gives: V gene, clone size, CDR3 length, J gene, D gene, CDR3 DNA, CDR3 protein. A D gene is named only where the DNA matches it firmly. Clone size is shown for a subset of rows, as once, few, many or a class of expanded clone.

>TRBV7-2|few|13|TRBJ1-5|NA
TGTGCCAGCAGCGGGGACCCCAATCAGCCCCAGCATTTT
CASSGDPNQPQHF
>TRBV10-3|NA|15|TRBJ2-1|TRBD2
TGTGCCATCAGCTCTAGCGGCAATTCAAACAATGAGCAGTTCTTC
CAISSSGNSNNEQFF
>TRBV12-5|many|13|TRBJ2-1|TRBD2
TGTGCTAGTCAGCGGGAGTCTGGAGATGAGCAGTTCTTC
CASQRESGDEQFF
>TRBV24-1|many|15|TRBJ2-7|TRBD2
TGTGCCACCAGTGATACTAGCGGGCCGAGTTACGAGCAGTACTTC
CATSDTSGPSYEQYF
>TRBV2|few|12|TRBJ1-2|NA
TGTGCCAGCAGTGAAAGGTTACTTGGGGCCACCTTC
CASSERLLGATF
>TRBV18|many|15|TRBJ2-3|NA
TGTGCCAGCTCACCACTAGGGTTTCACACAGATACGCAGTATTTT
CASSPLGFHTDTQYF
>TRBV28|NA|17|TRBJ1-2|TRBD1
TGTGCCAGCAGTTCTATATCGGCGGGACAGGTTAACTATGGCTACACCTTC
CASSSISAGQVNYGYTF
>TRBV6-1|many|14|TRBJ2-1|NA
TGTGCCAGCAGACTGACAGGTGGATCCAATGAGCAGTTCTTC
CASRLTGGSNEQFF
>TRBV12-3/TRBV12-4|many|11|TRBJ1-6|NA
TGTGCCAGCAGTTTTGCTTCACCCCTCCACTTT
CASSFASPLHF
>TRBV11-3|many|13|TRBJ2-1|NA
TGTGCCAGCAGCTCCCACCCTGGTGGTGAGCAGTTCTTC
CASSSHPGGEQFF
>TRBV7-6|many|16|TRBJ2-1|NA
TGTGCCAGCAGCGCCGGGACGGCGCCCCCCTACAATGAGCAGTTCTTC
CASSAGTAPPYNEQFF
>TRBV24-1|NA|21|TRBJ2-1|TRBD2
TGTGCCACCAGTGATGGTTCGGGACTAGCGGGGTCCGTAAGCTCCTACAATGAGCAGTTCTTC
CATSDGSGLAGSVSSYNEQFF
>TRBV11-3|NA|14|TRBJ2-2|NA
TGTGCCAGCAAAAGGGGGTTGAGCACCGGGGAGCTGTTTTTT
CASKRGLSTGELFF
>TRBV6-5|few|15|TRBJ2-7|NA
TGTGCCAGCAGTTGGCGACAGGTCCGCCGCTACGAGCAGTACTTC
CASSWRQVRRYEQYF
>TRBV7-3|NA|13|TRBJ1-1|NA
TGTGCCAGCAGCTTATCCATAAACAGTGAAGCTTTCTTT
CASSLSINSEAFF
>TRBV4-1|NA|13|TRBJ2-7|NA
TGCGCCAGCACGGGGCCAGGGGATGGCGAGCAGTACTTC
CASTGPGDGEQYF
>TRBV28|NA|14|TRBJ2-3|NA
TGTGCCAGCAGTTTATGGATAGGCACAGATACGCAGTATTTT
CASSLWIGTDTQYF
>TRBV28|many|11|TRBJ2-5|NA
TGTGCCAGCTCGTGGCAAGAGACCCAGTACTTC
CASSWQETQYF
>TRBV20-1|many|13|TRBJ2-7|NA
TGCAGTGCTAGGGGGCTAGAAGTCCACGAGCAGTACTTC
CSARGLEVHEQYF
>TRBV20-1|once|14|TRBJ1-1|TRBD1
TGCAAAGGGACAGGGGGATCGGGCGACACTGAAGCTTTCTTT
CKGTGGSGDTEAFF
>TRBV9|NA|15|TRBJ2-7|NA
TGTGCCAGCAGCGCCCGTGGGGGACAAGGCTACGAGCAGTACTTC
CASSARGGQGYEQYF
>TRBV12-3/TRBV12-4|many|14|TRBJ1-1|TRBD1
TGTGCCAGCAAACTTTTGACAGGGGACACTGAAGCTTTCTTT
CASKLLTGDTEAFF
>TRBV20-1|many|14|TRBJ2-7|NA
TGCAGTGCCCCGTGGGGGGCTGAGCCCTACGAGCAGTACTTC
CSAPWGAEPYEQYF